This T cell receptor (beta chain) was retrieved from a study of blood T cell repertoires in COVID-19. Study at large: Donors in the United States, Italy and Spain gave samples during acute or convalescent COVID-19. T cells, B-cell-depleted T cells, or PBMCs provided the cDNA or gDNA that served as material.

Clones were read by immunoSEQ multiplex PCR, and TCRdb kept only the in-frame ones, dropping some. Among roughly 170,000 clones listed, roughly 89% were seen once. The length of the CDR3 is 19 residues. The receptor's source is a woman aged 18-29 years who had recovered from COVID-19. The V call is TRBV21-1, the J call TRBJ2-6; the tabulated D call, TRBD2, remains unverified against the DNA. TRBV21-1 constitutes a pseudogene. The sequencing input was peripheral blood. The CDR3 nucleotides are TGTGCCAGCAGCAAAGGGGCGCTAGCGGGAAGGTCTGGGGCCAACGTCCTGACTTTC. It encodes CASSKGALAGRSGANVLTF.